This T cell receptor (beta chain) appears in the sequencing data of a study of identical twins. Regarding the study as a whole: Fewer insertions marked abundant cord blood beta clonotypes; young adult naive trended weakly, memory not at all. One should note that invariant MAIT and iNKT cells could partly confound zero-insertion analyses. Conclusions leaned on cross-sectional statistical analysis and did not track the same donors over time.

The CDR3 spans 14 residues. Unmatched junction bases numbered 5, after V lost 7 bases and J lost 2 bases. Template switching supplied a universal primer site; unique molecular identifiers were carried on the cDNA. Each CDR3 protein gets one entry after TCRdb re-called the 5' RACE reads with MiXCR. The sample lists 690,000 or so distinct CDR3 sequences; under 9% were seen once. This clonotype was seen repeatedly, ten times or more. Its antigen remains unidentified. The same specimen was also included in a second study, on yellow fever vaccine responses in identical twins.

The sequenced sample was PBMCs. The rearrangement links TRBV12-3 or TRBV12-4 to TRBJ2-3; 8 bases fit TRBD1. The sequence derives from a woman between 18 and 29 years old in good health. The CDR3 is CASKVQGATDTQYF. CDR3 coding DNA: TGTGCCAGCAAGGTCCAGGGGGCCACAGATACGCAGTATTTT.